This T cell receptor (beta chain) is from a study of control samples from healthy donors and cancer patients. Germline lookup yields CDR1 SGDLS and CDR2 YYNGEE. The V gene lost 1 base and the J gene lost 0 bases, with 7 bases spanning the gap. This CDR3 is built from 14 residues. Only in-frame clones appear in the TCRdb table, and some are missing; sequencing was by immunoSEQ multiplex PCR. The data hold about 75,000 clones, with roughly 94% observed a single time. The receptor's source is a woman in her thirties or forties in good health. The sample was blood. The chain has TRBV9 and TRBJ1-1, with D maybe TRBD1 (5 bases). The CDR3 DNA is TGTGCCAGCAGCGTATCAGGGATGAACACTGAAGCTTTCTTT. It yields the protein CASSVSGMNTEAFF.